These 18 T cell receptor beta chains came from one sample sequenced in a study of cytomegalovirus exposure and HLA in healthy donors (dated by TCRdb to about 2017). Preparation of the library involved the immunoSEQ multiplex PCR assay. A mixture of 60 forward primers for TCR Vbeta segments and 13 reverse primers for TCR Jbeta segments was used in the multiplex PCR. Imported from immuneACCESS, the table was reduced by TCRdb to in-frame sequences with V and J called. These copies leave out some clones; in studies compared against another copy, an unresolved V gene accounts for under half, and the cause of the remainder is not known. The sample table contains under 130,000 clones; only one count was recorded for around 84% of them. The ten largest clones add up to 1% to 1.5% of the sample. Sequenced sample: PBMCs. These receptors were collected from a man in his thirties or forties in good health and CMV-seronegative.

The chain uses TRBV28 and TRBJ2-1; 8 bases align to TRBD2. The V and J ends lost 3 bases and 7 bases, in that order; junction bases with no gene match: 5. This CDR3 comprises 14 residues. Per germline, CDR1 MDHEN and CDR2 SYDVKM. In DNA, the CDR3 is TGTGCCAGCAGTTTCGGTAGCGGGACGAATGAGCAGTTCTTC. It yields the protein CASSFGSGTNEQFF.

This clone was detected once. The chain links TRBV18 to TRBJ1-4, with 8 bases matching TRBD1. CDR3 length: 13 residues. Germline V gene sequence: CDR1 KGHSH, CDR2 LQKENI. The ends lost 3 bases at V and 7 bases at J; junction bases unmatched: 1. The CDR3, as DNA: TGTGCCAGCTCACCGCAGGGGGCTGAAAAACTGTTTTTT. This sequence encodes CASSPQGAEKLFF.

The chain carries TRBV15 and TRBJ2-5; 7 bases align to TRBD2. The length of the CDR3 is 13 residues. The ends lost 6 bases at V and 2 bases at J; junction bases unmatched: 3. From germline, CDR1 is LNHNV and CDR2 YYDKDF (reference sequence). CDR3 amino acids: CATRKRGQETQYF. In DNA, the CDR3 is TGTGCCACCAGAAAGCGGGGACAAGAGACCCAGTACTTC.

This chain uses TRBV7-6 with TRBJ2-1; the D gene is possibly TRBD2 (6 bases). With 5 bases removed from V and 2 bases from J, the gap between germline ends came to 16 bases. This CDR3 contains 16 residues. Germline assignment: CDR1 SGHVS and CDR2 FNYEAQ. CDR3 loop: CASSQVEGPPYNEQFF. The CDR3 DNA reads TGTGCCAGCAGCCAAGTGGAGGGGCCGCCCTACAATGAGCAGTTCTTC.

The V and J genes are TRBV19 and TRBJ1-5; the D gene is possibly TRBD1 (6 bases). The germline CDR1 and CDR2 sequences are LNHDA and SQIVND (reference sequence). V was trimmed by 3 bases and J by 2 bases, leaving 11 bases between them. This CDR3 region has 15 residues. CDR3 sequence: CASSIVQGRNQPQHF. CDR3 nucleotide sequence: TGTGCCAGTAGTATTGTACAGGGCCGCAATCAGCCCCAGCATTTT.

The rearrangement links TRBV27 to TRBJ1-1, with a weak D call TRBD1 (5 bases). Trimming pared 1 base from V and 0 bases from J, leaving 12 bases between. CDR1 and CDR2 from the germline V gene are MNHEY and SMNVEV (reference sequence). This CDR3 is built from 16 residues. The CDR3 nucleotides are TGTGCCAGCAGTTTATTGGCAGGGATGGTGAACACTGAAGCTTTCTTT. Its translation: CASSLLAGMVNTEAFF.

The sample holds a few counts of this clone. V and J are TRBV7-6 and TRBJ1-1; D call uncertain. This CDR3 comprises 14 residues. Trimming pared 3 bases from V and 1 base from J, leaving 9 bases between. Germline CDR1 is SGHVS and CDR2 is FNYEAQ. The CDR3 spells CASSFFEGNTEAFF. CDR3 DNA: TGTGCCAGCAGCTTCTTCGAGGGGAACACTGAAGCTTTCTTT. The full variable domain, completed using reference TRBV7-6 and TRBJ1-1, is GAGVSQSPRYKVTKRGQDVALRCDPISGHVSLYWYRQALGQGPEFLTYFNYEAQQDKSGLPNDRFSAERPEGSISTLTIQRTEQRDSAMYRCASSFFEGNTEAFFGQGTRLTVV.

This chain links TRBV27 with TRBJ2-1; 11 nucleotides agree with TRBD2. The CDR3 covers 16 residues. Per germline, CDR1 MNHEY and CDR2 SMNVEV (reference sequence). Trimming removed 2 bases from V and 6 bases from J; junction bases left unmatched: 6. In nucleotides, the CDR3 is TGTGCCAGCAGTTTACGACCTAGCGGGGGGTCCAATGAGCAGTTCTTC. It translates to CASSLRPSGGSNEQFF.

This chain uses TRBV6-6 with TRBJ2-7; 8 bases are shared with TRBD2. Trimming took 6 bases from V and 3 from J; bases not matched to a gene: 1. Germline-derived CDR1 and CDR2 are MNHNY and SVGAGI (reference sequence). The CDR3 loop spans 12 amino acids. CDR3 sequence: CASSAGGYEQYF. The CDR3 nucleotides read TGTGCCAGCAGCGCGGGGGGCTACGAGCAGTACTTC.

V usage is TRBV2 and J usage is TRBJ2-7, with a tentative D call TRBD1 (6 bases). There are 14 residues in the CDR3. V lost 7 bases, J lost 5 bases, and 18 bases lay in between. CDR1 and CDR2 from the germline V gene are SNHLY and FYNNEI. The CDR3 reads CASKAGALSHEQYF. The CDR3 DNA reads as TGTGCCAGCAAGGCAGGGGCGCTGTCCCACGAGCAGTACTTC.

This clone occurred once. The V and J genes are TRBV7-9 and TRBJ2-7, with D possibly TRBD2 on 6 matching bases. The germline gives CDR1 SEHNR, CDR2 FQNEAQ (reference sequence). The CDR3 extends over 15 amino acids. With 4 bases removed from V and 4 bases from J, the gap between germline ends came to 17 bases. The chain's CDR3 is CASSSPGARGYEQYF. The DNA of the CDR3 is TGTGCCAGCAGCTCGCCGGGAGCGAGGGGATACGAGCAGTACTTC.

This chain uses TRBV9 with TRBJ2-5, with 11 bases aligning to TRBD2. With the DNA end fitting TRBJ2-7 better, the J assignment may be wrong. The length of the CDR3 is 14 residues. Germline CDR1 is SGDLS and CDR2 is YYNGEE. The CDR3 nucleotides read TGTGCCAGCAGCGCAGGACTAGCGGGCTACGAGCAGTACTTC. The encoded protein is CASSAGLAGYEQYF.

The chain has TRBV25-1 and TRBJ2-3, with D possibly matching TRBD1 (6 bases). The ends were cut back, 1 base at V and 4 bases at J, with 12 bases in the middle. The CDR3 spans 15 residues. Germline CDR1 is MGHDK and CDR2 is SYGVNS. CDR3 loop: CASSESLGQSDTQYF. CDR3 in DNA: TGTGCCAGCAGTGAATCCCTCGGACAGTCAGATACGCAGTATTTT.

This clone has more than one count but fewer than ten. The chain is built from TRBV5-1 and TRBJ1-3; D ambiguous. The CDR3 totals 17 residues. Trimming stripped 0 bases from V and 0 bases from J, with 13 bases between. Germline-derived CDR1 and CDR2 are SGHRS and YFSETQ. CDR3: CASSLDYRGSSGNTIYF. CDR3 bases: TGCGCCAGCAGCTTGGATTATCGGGGAAGCTCTGGAAACACCATATATTTT.

The chain couples TRBV9 to TRBJ1-1; maybe TRBD1 (6 bases). The ends were cut back, 3 bases at V and 5 bases at J, with 14 bases in the middle. Germline V lookup: CDR1 SGDLS, CDR2 YYNGEE. The CDR3 totals 14 residues. Here the CDR3 reads CASSEGQWVTEAFF. CDR3 in DNA: TGTGCCAGCAGCGAAGGACAGTGGGTTACTGAAGCTTTCTTT.

This chain links TRBV10-3 with TRBJ2-7, with TRBD2 matching over 9 bases. Germline CDR1 ENHRY, CDR2 SYGVKD. This CDR3 comprises 14 residues. V shed 3 bases and J 5 bases; nucleotides not matched to a gene: 5. CDR3 loop: CAISELAGGDEQYF. For the CDR3, the DNA is TGTGCCATCAGTGAACTAGCGGGCGGGGACGAGCAGTACTTC.

This sequence joins TRBV18 and TRBJ2-5, with TRBD1 matching over 7 bases. The CDR3 totals 14 residues. Trimming at V came to 2 bases and at J to 2 bases, leaving 2 bases not matched to a gene. CDR1 is KGHSH, CDR2 LQKENI, per germline. CDR3 nucleotides: TGTGCCAGCTCACCAGACAGGGCACAAGAGACCCAGTACTTC. Translation: CASSPDRAQETQYF.

This clone was counted a few times. The chain uses TRBV6-1 and TRBJ2-1; 9 bases fit TRBD2. This CDR3 is 14 amino acids long. Per germline, CDR1 MNHNS and CDR2 SASEGT. The junction had 2 bases not matched to a gene; V was cut back by 3 bases and J by 5 bases. The CDR3 region has the DNA TGTGCCAGCAGTGACGCGGGGGGGCACAATGAGCAGTTCTTC. Translation gives CASSDAGGHNEQFF.